Below are 3 T cell receptor beta chains sequenced from a single sample in a study of T cell repertoires in cytomegalovirus infection. For these TCRs, the target antigens are not known. TCRdb fed the reads into MiXCR, producing one record per CDR3 protein. The sample has around 110,000 distinct CDR3 sequences; around a tenth are singletons. The sequencing input was PBMCs, sequenced either directly or after in vitro stimulation (not recorded which). Receptors were obtained from a human donor in good health (CMV status not recorded). Some clones in this sample may be carry-over from other donors' samples.

The table lists this clonotype with many counts. V usage is TRBV7-6 and J usage is TRBJ2-7; D is uncertain. The CDR3 has 12 amino acids. Trimming stripped 0 bases from V and 6 bases from J, with 6 bases between. Germline values: CDR1 SGHVS, CDR2 FNYEAQ. As DNA, the CDR3 is TGTGCCAGCAGCTTAGCGGGTCCCGAGCAGTACTTC. As protein: CASSLAGPEQYF.

This clonotype was observed a handful of times. The CDR3: CAWSRTGSSYNEQFF. DNA of the CDR3: TGTGCCTGGAGCCGGACAGGGAGCTCCTACAATGAGCAGTTCTTC. The chain employs TRBV30 and TRBJ2-1, with 8 bases fitting TRBD1. The germline gives CDR1 GTSNPN, CDR2 SVGIG (reference sequence). The CDR3 covers 15 residues. V was clipped by 3 bases and J by 0 bases; unmatched bases: 4.

A note on this clonotype: The junction departs from germline at one end; a sequencing error may be responsible. The gene calls are TRBV7-6 and TRBJ2-1, with 8 bases lining up with TRBD1. CDR1 and CDR2 (germline): SGHVS, FNYEAQ. The CDR3 contains 16 residues. This chain's CDR3 is CAGSLVGRQGHNEQFF. The CDR3 DNA is TGTGCCGGCAGCTTAGTAGGAAGACAGGGGCACAATGAGCAGTTCTTC.